A single sample is the source of the 15 T cell receptor beta chains below, sequenced in a study of regulatory T cells in long-lasting Graves disease. Time point of the sample: persistent/refractory GD, antithyroid drugs over 5 years with positive TRAb. PBMC RNA served as the TCR library source. Researchers made TCR beta libraries by using iRepertoire HTBI primers and running Arm-PCR on CDR3 regions. TCRdb itself ran the multiplex PCR reads through MiXCR, one entry per CDR3 protein. Of 400,000 to 500,000 distinct CDR3 sequences in the sample, approximately 22% were seen once. Material: peripheral blood mononuclear cells (PBMCs), obtained when the disease was refractory, from a patient treated with antithyroid drugs. Every receptor here comes from a female donor with Graves disease.

This clonotype was observed a few times. This rearrangement joins TRBV3-1 to TRBJ2-7; 9 bases line up with TRBD2. Looked up from germline, CDR1 is LGHDT and CDR2 is YNNKEL (reference sequence). V lost 2 bases and J lost 4; bases outside the gene matches: 6. CDR3 length equals 15 residues. CDR3 region: CASSQYSSGKYEQYF. CDR3 coding DNA: TGTGCCAGCAGCCAATACTCTAGCGGGAAATACGAGCAGTACTTC.

There are many counts of this clonotype. The rearrangement uses TRBV11-1 and TRBJ2-5; 7 bases agree with TRBD2. This CDR3 has 14 amino acids. The germline V gene has CDR1 SGHAT and CDR2 FQDESV (reference sequence). V lost 5 bases to trimming and J lost 4 bases; unmatched junction nucleotides: 7. CDR3: CASSPPRGTETQYF. CDR3 nucleotide sequence: TGTGCCAGCAGCCCGCCGCGGGGGACAGAGACCCAGTACTTC.

This clonotype was detected a few times. This rearrangement joins TRBV27 to TRBJ2-2, with 7 positions matching TRBD1. CDR3 length: 18 residues. The V gene's germline CDR1 is MNHEY and CDR2 SMNVEV (reference sequence). V lost 5 bases and J lost 2; bases outside the gene matches: 14. DNA for the CDR3: TGTGCCAGCAGTCCCTTACAGGGGATTCCCCTTAACACCGGGGAGCTGTTTTTT. This gives the protein CASSPLQGIPLNTGELFF.

This clonotype was detected a few times. The chain joins TRBV11-2 to TRBJ1-3; 8 bases agree with TRBD1. The germline V gene encodes CDR1 SGHAT and CDR2 FQNNGV. This CDR3 is 17 amino acids long. V trimming: 5 bases; J trimming: 0 bases; junction bases outside the gene matches: 9. The CDR3 coding sequence is TGTGCCAGCAGCCTTCGGGGACAGGACACCTCTGGAAACACCATATATTTT. It codes for CASSLRGQDTSGNTIYF.

V is TRBV5-6 and J is TRBJ2-7; 8 nucleotides agree with TRBD1. The CDR3 is 15 amino acids. V was clipped by 4 bases and J by 5 bases; unmatched bases: 11. The V gene's germline CDR1 is SGHDT and CDR2 YYEEEE. The CDR3 DNA reads TGTGCCAGCAGCCTGGGTGCTGGACAGGGCGACGAGCAGTACTTC. This gives the protein CASSLGAGQGDEQYF.

In this sample, this clonotype turned up a few times. The V gene is TRBV7-9, the J gene TRBJ2-7; 7 positions match TRBD2. The CDR3 extends over 16 amino acids. The V gene end was trimmed by 5 bases and the J gene end by 7 bases; junction bases not matched to a gene: 17. Germline values: CDR1 SEHNR, CDR2 FQNEAQ (reference sequence). The CDR3 loop is CASSRDDGGGPGEQYF. For the CDR3, the DNA is TGTGCCAGCAGCAGAGACGACGGGGGAGGGCCGGGTGAGCAGTACTTC.

The gene calls are TRBV12-3 or TRBV12-4 and TRBJ2-3; 9 bases match TRBD2. CDR3 size: 18 residues. The trim removed 8 bases at V and 3 bases at J, leaving 18 bases unmatched. The CDR3 loop reads CASAGHGLREGFTDTQYF. CDR3 coding DNA: TGTGCCAGCGCGGGACACGGGCTGCGGGAGGGTTTTACAGATACGCAGTATTTT.

V is TRBV20-1 and J is TRBJ2-7; 15 positions agree with TRBD2. V was pared by 6 bases and J by 5 bases, with 5 bases of the junction left unmatched. Germline V gene sequence: CDR1 DFQATT, CDR2 SNEGSKA (reference sequence). The CDR3 has 14 residues. Written as DNA, the CDR3 is TGCAGTGCCCGGACTAGCGGGAGGGCCGACGAGCAGTACTTC. It is translated as CSARTSGRADEQYF.

This clonotype was recorded many times. The gene calls are TRBV29-1 and TRBJ2-7, with TRBD1 identical over 8 bases. Germline V CDR1 and CDR2: SQVTM, ANQGSEA. The V segment lost 4 bases and the J segment 7 bases; nucleotides outside the gene matches: 9. CDR3 length: 13 residues. This chain's CDR3 is CSVGFGQGEEQYF. The CDR3 bases are TGCAGCGTTGGGTTCGGACAGGGAGAAGAGCAGTACTTC.

The sample holds a few counts of this clonotype. This chain links TRBV2 with TRBJ2-3; tentatively, D is TRBD1 (6 bases). The CDR3 extends over 14 amino acids. V lost 6 bases and J 2 bases, leaving 12 bases between the germline ends. Germline CDR1 SNHLY, CDR2 FYNNEI. The CDR3 bases are TGTGCCAGCAGCAGGGACACTAACACAGATACGCAGTATTTT. This translates into CASSRDTNTDTQYF.

Many counts were recorded for this clonotype. V is TRBV28 and J is TRBJ1-1; 8 bases fit TRBD1. The CDR3 extends over 12 amino acids. Unmatched junction bases numbered 10, after V lost 5 bases and J lost 14 bases. The germline V gene has CDR1 MDHEN and CDR2 SYDVKM. The CDR3 sequence is CASSVNRGSRFF. CDR3 coding DNA: TGTGCCAGCAGTGTAAACAGGGGGAGTCGGTTCTTT.

This clonotype was recorded many times. The rearrangement uses TRBV20-1 and TRBJ2-4, with D perhaps matching TRBD1 (7 bases). Trimming left V 5 bases short and J 4 bases short, with 18 bases between. This CDR3 is 15 amino acids long. CDR1 and CDR2 from the germline V gene are DFQATT and SNEGSKA (reference sequence). The CDR3 DNA is TGCAGTGCTGACCCTCCGACAGGGAGGAAAAACATTCAGTACTTC. Translated: CSADPPTGRKNIQYF.

Comment on this clonotype: A much larger clone differs from this one at a single base, so this may be a read error. The chain couples TRBV6-1 to TRBJ1-2; D uncertain. Germline CDR1 MNHNS, CDR2 SASEGT. Trimming shortened V by 4 bases and J by 0 bases, and 15 bases separated the two germline ends. The CDR3 contains 16 residues. The CDR3 sequence is CASSGPWTNSNYGYTF. The CDR3 coding sequence is TGTGCCAGCAGTGGGCCCTGGACCAACTCTAACTATGGCTACACCTTC.

This chain connects TRBV6-1 to TRBJ1-5; D remains ambiguous. Deletions cut 3 bases from V and 3 bases from J, with 6 bases between. This CDR3 spans 13 amino acids. CDR1 is MNHNS, CDR2 SASEGT, per germline. CDR3 region: CASSDENNQPQHF. In DNA, the CDR3 is TGTGCCAGCAGTGATGAGAACAATCAGCCCCAGCATTTT.

This clonotype was seen only once. V and J are TRBV2 and TRBJ2-7; 8 bases fit TRBD2. Germline loops: CDR1 SNHLY, CDR2 FYNNEI. V was clipped by 4 bases and J by 2 bases; unmatched bases: 10. The CDR3 runs 16 residues. The CDR3 region has the DNA TGTGCCAGCAGTGGGGGGCTAGCGGGTTATCCCTACGAGCAGTACTTC. Translation gives CASSGGLAGYPYEQYF.